A selection of T cell receptor beta chains follows, all from one sample in a study of regulatory T cells in long-lasting Graves disease. A single record per CDR3 protein comes from TCRdb applying MiXCR to the multiplex PCR reads. Of a few hundred thousand distinct CDR3 sequences listed, approximately 12% were seen once; the top ten hold approximately 17%. This sample also belongs to another study, concerning T cells in Graves' hyperthyroidism and ophthalmopathy.

Sequenced here: peripheral blood mononuclear cells (PBMCs), sampled at new diagnosis, from a patient treated with antithyroid drugs. These receptors all come from a woman in her late teens or twenties with Graves disease. The CDR3 runs from the conserved cysteine through the conserved F or W. The order of the fields is V gene, J gene, D gene, clone size, CDR3 DNA, CDR3 protein. A D gene is named only where the DNA matches it firmly. Size is stated for part of the rows, as once, few or many counts, or as a class when the clone is expanded.

V gene: TRBV7-2
J gene: TRBJ2-7
D gene: TRBD2
clone size: many
CDR3 DNA: TGTGCCAGCAGCCTAGGGGGGCTAGCGGGAGGTACCTACGAGCAGTACTTC
CDR3 protein: CASSLGGLAGGTYEQYF

V gene: TRBV28
J gene: TRBJ2-2
D gene: .
clone size: many
CDR3 DNA: TGTGCCAGCGGCCTGGGAAGGATGTTTTTT
CDR3 protein: CASGLGRMFF

V gene: TRBV28
J gene: TRBJ1-4
D gene: TRBD1
clone size: few
CDR3 DNA: TGTGCCAGCAGACTTCCTACAGGGGACTTTAATGAAAAACTGTTTTTT
CDR3 protein: CASRLPTGDFNEKLFF

V gene: TRBV20-1
J gene: TRBJ2-7
D gene: .
clone size: many
CDR3 DNA: TGCAGTGCTAGCGGGGACCCGACGAATAGCGGCGAGCAGTACTTC
CDR3 protein: CSASGDPTNSGEQYF

V gene: TRBV20-1
J gene: TRBJ1-6
D gene: .
clone size: few
CDR3 DNA: TGCAGTGCTACTGGAGCTTTGAGGGCGGGCCCTTCACCCCTCCACTTT
CDR3 protein: CSATGALRAGPSPLHF

V gene: TRBV9
J gene: TRBJ2-1
D gene: TRBD2
clone size: few
CDR3 DNA: TGTGCCAGCAGCGCAACCCTGGGACTAGCGGGAATTAATGAGCAGTTCTTC
CDR3 protein: CASSATLGLAGINEQFF

V gene: TRBV6-2/TRBV6-3
J gene: TRBJ1-1
D gene: .
clone size: many
CDR3 DNA: TGTGCCAGCAGCTTGGGCAGGGCGAACACTGAAGCTTTCTTT
CDR3 protein: CASSLGRANTEAFF

V gene: TRBV4-3
J gene: TRBJ1-1
D gene: .
clone size: few
CDR3 DNA: TGCGCCAGCAGCCAAGCCCCCACTGGGGAAGCTTTCTTT
CDR3 protein: CASSQAPTGEAFF

V gene: TRBV3-1
J gene: TRBJ2-3
D gene: TRBD1
clone size: many
CDR3 DNA: TGTGCCAGCAGCCACAGGGGGCTTAGGGGTAGGGATACGCAGTATTTT
CDR3 protein: CASSHRGLRGRDTQYF

V gene: TRBV12-3/TRBV12-4
J gene: TRBJ2-1
D gene: TRBD1
clone size: many
CDR3 DNA: TGTGCCAGCGCCAACTTCGGACAGGGCTCCTACAATGAGCAGTTCTTC
CDR3 protein: CASANFGQGSYNEQFF

V gene: TRBV28
J gene: TRBJ2-4
D gene: .
clone size: many
CDR3 DNA: TGTGCCAGCAGTTTAAGGTTAGGCATTCAGTACTTC
CDR3 protein: CASSLRLGIQYF

V gene: TRBV20-1
J gene: TRBJ1-5
D gene: .
clone size: once
CDR3 DNA: TGCAGTGCTAGTGGGGCTGATGGGGGGCCCTTCAATCAGCCCCAGCATTTT
CDR3 protein: CSASGADGGPFNQPQHF

V gene: TRBV19
J gene: TRBJ1-1
D gene: .
clone size: .
CDR3 DNA: TGTGCCAGTAGTAACTCTGAAGCTTTCTTT
CDR3 protein: CASSNSEAFF

V gene: TRBV7-2
J gene: TRBJ1-2
D gene: TRBD1
clone size: .
CDR3 DNA: TGTGCCAGCAGCTTCTCGTCAGGGGGGCTTTTGAACTATGGCTACACCTTC
CDR3 protein: CASSFSSGGLLNYGYTF

V gene: TRBV2
J gene: TRBJ1-3
D gene: .
clone size: .
CDR3 DNA: TGTGCCAGCAGTGGGTTCAGGCGCTCTGGAAACACCATATATTTT
CDR3 protein: CASSGFRRSGNTIYF

V gene: TRBV20-1
J gene: TRBJ2-5
D gene: TRBD2
clone size: many
CDR3 DNA: TGCAGTGCTAGACGCACCGCCGGGACTAGGGGCCCTCAAGAGACCCAGTACTTC
CDR3 protein: CSARRTAGTRGPQETQYF

V gene: TRBV10-3
J gene: TRBJ2-5
D gene: TRBD1
clone size: .
CDR3 DNA: TGTGCCATCAGTGAGTCGACAGGGGCCAGAGAGACCCAGTACTTC
CDR3 protein: CAISESTGARETQYF

V gene: TRBV6-2/TRBV6-3
J gene: TRBJ2-3
D gene: .
clone size: .
CDR3 DNA: TGTGCCAGCAGTTACTCGGACCCCACAGATACGCAGTATTTT
CDR3 protein: CASSYSDPTDTQYF

V gene: TRBV19
J gene: TRBJ2-5
D gene: .
clone size: .
CDR3 DNA: TGTGCCAGTAGGCCTGCGGGACAGCCTGGAGAGACCCAGTACTTC
CDR3 protein: CASRPAGQPGETQYF

V gene: TRBV11-2
J gene: TRBJ1-2
D gene: .
clone size: many
CDR3 DNA: TGTGCCAGCAGCTTAGGAAGGGGAGAGTGGTATGGCTACACCTTC
CDR3 protein: CASSLGRGEWYGYTF

V gene: TRBV6-1
J gene: TRBJ2-7
D gene: .
clone size: many
CDR3 DNA: TGTGCCAGCACCCCTTCAGGAACCCCCTACGAGCAGTACTTC
CDR3 protein: CASTPSGTPYEQYF

V gene: TRBV5-4
J gene: TRBJ2-5
D gene: TRBD1
clone size: .
CDR3 DNA: TGTGCCAGCAGCTTGGAGACAGGGGTGGAGACCCAGTACTTC
CDR3 protein: CASSLETGVETQYF

V gene: TRBV20-1
J gene: TRBJ1-1
D gene: .
clone size: many
CDR3 DNA: TGCAGTGCACAGGCTCCAGGAGGGACGAACACTGAAGCTTTCTTT
CDR3 protein: CSAQAPGGTNTEAFF

V gene: TRBV5-1
J gene: TRBJ1-1
D gene: .
clone size: few
CDR3 DNA: TGCGCCAGCAGCTTGGCGCCTGGGGCCACTGAAGCTTTCTTT
CDR3 protein: CASSLAPGATEAFF

V gene: TRBV20-1
J gene: TRBJ2-4
D gene: .
clone size: many
CDR3 DNA: TGCAGTGCTAGATCCCTTCGGACAGACTTAAACATTCAGTACTTC
CDR3 protein: CSARSLRTDLNIQYF

V gene: TRBV6-1
J gene: TRBJ1-5
D gene: .
clone size: .
CDR3 DNA: TGTGCCAGCAACTGGATCGGAAATCAGCCCCAGCATTTT
CDR3 protein: CASNWIGNQPQHF

V gene: TRBV20-1
J gene: TRBJ2-3
D gene: TRBD2
clone size: many
CDR3 DNA: TGCACATTAAGCGGGGGGAGCACAGATACGCAGTATTTT
CDR3 protein: CTLSGGSTDTQYF

V gene: TRBV9
J gene: TRBJ2-1
D gene: TRBD2
clone size: .
CDR3 DNA: TGTGCCAGCAGCGTAGGAGGTAGCGGGTACAATGAGCAGTTCTTC
CDR3 protein: CASSVGGSGYNEQFF

V gene: TRBV20-1
J gene: TRBJ1-1
D gene: .
clone size: many
CDR3 DNA: TGCAGTGCTACAACAAACAGGGAGAGGTGGGTGAACACTGAAGCTTTCTTT
CDR3 protein: CSATTNRERWVNTEAFF

V gene: TRBV15
J gene: TRBJ1-4
D gene: .
clone size: .
CDR3 DNA: TGTGCCACCAGCAGAGATCGTCGGGGACTGGCGGATAATGAAAAACTGTTTTTT
CDR3 protein: CATSRDRRGLADNEKLFF

V gene: TRBV24-1
J gene: TRBJ2-3
D gene: .
clone size: few
CDR3 DNA: TGTGCCACCACCGGAGGACCCACAGATACGCAGTATTTT
CDR3 protein: CATTGGPTDTQYF

V gene: TRBV10-3
J gene: TRBJ2-2
D gene: TRBD1
clone size: many
CDR3 DNA: TGTGCCATCAGAGGGACAGGGGCGGCCGGGGAGCTGTTTTTT
CDR3 protein: CAIRGTGAAGELFF

V gene: TRBV6-1
J gene: TRBJ2-1
D gene: .
clone size: many
CDR3 DNA: TGTGCCAGCAGATCGGATTTCTCCTACAATGAGCAGTTCTTC
CDR3 protein: CASRSDFSYNEQFF

V gene: TRBV4-3
J gene: TRBJ1-2
D gene: .
clone size: .
CDR3 DNA: TGCGCCAGCAGCCAAGATCGTCAGAGGTGGGATGGCTACACCTTC
CDR3 protein: CASSQDRQRWDGYTF

V gene: TRBV7-9
J gene: TRBJ2-1
D gene: .
clone size: many
CDR3 DNA: TGTGCCAGCAGCCAAGTCGACCTAATTACCCAAAATGAGCAGTTCTTC
CDR3 protein: CASSQVDLITQNEQFF

V gene: TRBV19
J gene: TRBJ1-5
D gene: TRBD1
clone size: .
CDR3 DNA: TGTGCCAGTAGTACGACAGGGGTTCAGCCCCAGCATTTT
CDR3 protein: CASSTTGVQPQHF

V gene: TRBV5-1
J gene: TRBJ2-6
D gene: .
clone size: many
CDR3 DNA: TGCGCCAGCAGCTTGGGATGGAGTGGAGGGCTTGGGGCCAACGTCCTGACTTTC
CDR3 protein: CASSLGWSGGLGANVLTF

V gene: TRBV5-1
J gene: TRBJ1-4
D gene: TRBD1
clone size: .
CDR3 DNA: TGCGCCAGCAGCTCTTCGGGACAGCCAAATGAAAAACTGTTTTTT
CDR3 protein: CASSSSGQPNEKLFF

V gene: TRBV7-6
J gene: TRBJ2-1
D gene: TRBD2
clone size: .
CDR3 DNA: TGTGCCAGCAGTTTAACTAGCGGGAGCCCTAAGATCAATGAGCAGTTCTTC
CDR3 protein: CASSLTSGSPKINEQFF

V gene: TRBV27
J gene: TRBJ2-7
D gene: .
clone size: once
CDR3 DNA: TGTGCCAGCAGTTTGAGTGGATACAACTACGAGCAGTACTTC
CDR3 protein: CASSLSGYNYEQYF

V gene: TRBV20-1
J gene: TRBJ2-2
D gene: .
clone size: few
CDR3 DNA: TGCAGTGCTAGAGATTCGGCTAGGTTCGCCGGGGAGCTGTTTTTT
CDR3 protein: CSARDSARFAGELFF